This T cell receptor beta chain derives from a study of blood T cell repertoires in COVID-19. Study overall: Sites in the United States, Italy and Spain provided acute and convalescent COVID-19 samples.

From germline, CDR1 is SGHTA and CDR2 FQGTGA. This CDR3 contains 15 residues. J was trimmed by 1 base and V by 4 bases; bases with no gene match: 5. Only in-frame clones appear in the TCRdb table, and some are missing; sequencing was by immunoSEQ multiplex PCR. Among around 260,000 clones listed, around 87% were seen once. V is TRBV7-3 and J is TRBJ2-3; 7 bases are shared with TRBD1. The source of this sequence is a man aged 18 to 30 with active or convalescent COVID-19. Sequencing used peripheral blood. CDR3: CASSSQGPGTDTQYF. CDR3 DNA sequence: TGTGCCAGCAGCTCACAGGGGCCGGGCACAGATACGCAGTATTTT.